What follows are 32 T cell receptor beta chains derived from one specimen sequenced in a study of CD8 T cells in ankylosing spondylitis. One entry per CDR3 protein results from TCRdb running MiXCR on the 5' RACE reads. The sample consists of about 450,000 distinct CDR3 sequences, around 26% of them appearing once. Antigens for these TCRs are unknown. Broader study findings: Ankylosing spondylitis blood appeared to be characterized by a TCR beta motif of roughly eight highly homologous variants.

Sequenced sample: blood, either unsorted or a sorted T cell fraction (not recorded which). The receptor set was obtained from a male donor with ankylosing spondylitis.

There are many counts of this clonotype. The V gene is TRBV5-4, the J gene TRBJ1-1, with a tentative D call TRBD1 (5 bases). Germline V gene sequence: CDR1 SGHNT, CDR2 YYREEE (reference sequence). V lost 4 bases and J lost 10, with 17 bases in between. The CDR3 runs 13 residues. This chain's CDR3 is CASSLDWGGRAFF. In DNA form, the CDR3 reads TGTGCCAGCAGCCTGGATTGGGGGGGGAGAGCTTTCTTT. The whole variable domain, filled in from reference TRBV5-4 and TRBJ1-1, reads ETGVTQSPTHLIKTRGQQVTLRCSSQSGHNTVSWYQQALGQGPQFIFQYYREEENGRGNFPPRFSGLQFPNYSSELNVNALELDDSALYLCASSLDWGGRAFFGQGTRLTVV.

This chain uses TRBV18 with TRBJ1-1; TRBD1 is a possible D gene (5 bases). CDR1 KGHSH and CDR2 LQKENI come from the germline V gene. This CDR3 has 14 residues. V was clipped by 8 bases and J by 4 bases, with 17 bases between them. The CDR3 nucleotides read TGTGCCAGCGACCGTGGGGCTGTGAGCACTGAAGCTTTCTTT. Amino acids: CASDRGAVSTEAFF.

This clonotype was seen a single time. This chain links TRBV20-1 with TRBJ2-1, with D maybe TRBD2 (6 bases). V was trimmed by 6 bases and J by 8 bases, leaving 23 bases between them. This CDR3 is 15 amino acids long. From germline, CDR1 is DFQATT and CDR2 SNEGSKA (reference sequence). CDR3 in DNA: TGCAGTGCGACCGGGACTGCGATCCCCCAGGATGAGCAGTTCTTC. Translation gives CSATGTAIPQDEQFF.

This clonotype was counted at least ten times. CDR3 coding DNA: TGTGCCAGCAGCTTGGGAGTTATGGAGACCCAGTACTTC. Protein sequence: CASSLGVMETQYF. V gene TRBV5-6 combines with J gene TRBJ2-5, with D uncertain. V lost 0 bases and J lost 5, with 8 bases in between. The CDR3 has 13 amino acids. Germline V gene lookup returns CDR1 SGHDT and CDR2 YYEEEE. Filled out from reference TRBV5-6 and TRBJ2-5, the complete variable domain reads DAGVTQSPTHLIKTRGQQVTLRCSPKSGHDTVSWYQQALGQGPQFIFQYYEEEERQRGNFPDRFSGHQFPNYSSELNVNALLLGDSALYLCASSLGVMETQYFGPGTRLLVL.

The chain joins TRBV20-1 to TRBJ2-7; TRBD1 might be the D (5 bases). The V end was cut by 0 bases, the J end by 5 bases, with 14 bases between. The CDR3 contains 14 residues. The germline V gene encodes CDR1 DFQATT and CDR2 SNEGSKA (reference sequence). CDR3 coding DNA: TGCAGTGCTAGAGATCATCGGAAACAGGACGAGCAGTACTTC. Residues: CSARDHRKQDEQYF.

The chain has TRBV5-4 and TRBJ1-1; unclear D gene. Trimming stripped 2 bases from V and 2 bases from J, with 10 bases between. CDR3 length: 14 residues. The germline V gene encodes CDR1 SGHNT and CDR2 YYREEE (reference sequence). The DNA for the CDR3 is TGTGCCAGCAGCTTACCGTTTGGCAACACTGAAGCTTTCTTT. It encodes CASSLPFGNTEAFF.

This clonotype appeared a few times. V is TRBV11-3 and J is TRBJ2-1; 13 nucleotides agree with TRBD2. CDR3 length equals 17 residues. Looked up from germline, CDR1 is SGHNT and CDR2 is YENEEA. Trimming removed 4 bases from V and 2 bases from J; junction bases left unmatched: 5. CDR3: CASSSGTSGVPYNEQFF. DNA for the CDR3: TGTGCCAGCAGCTCCGGGACTAGCGGGGTGCCCTACAATGAGCAGTTCTTC.

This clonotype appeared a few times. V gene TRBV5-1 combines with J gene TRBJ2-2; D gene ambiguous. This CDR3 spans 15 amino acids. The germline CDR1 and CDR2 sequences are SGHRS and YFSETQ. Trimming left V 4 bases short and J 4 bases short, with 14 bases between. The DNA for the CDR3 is TGCGCCAGCAGCCTCAGCTTGGTGGGCACCGGGGAGCTGTTTTTT. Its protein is CASSLSLVGTGELFF.

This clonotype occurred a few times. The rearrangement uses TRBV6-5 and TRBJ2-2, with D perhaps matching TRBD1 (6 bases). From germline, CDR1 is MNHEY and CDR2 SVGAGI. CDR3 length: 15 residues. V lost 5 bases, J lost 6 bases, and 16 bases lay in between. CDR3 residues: CASSIEYRASGELFF. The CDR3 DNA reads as TGTGCCAGCAGTATAGAGTACAGGGCCTCCGGGGAGCTGTTTTTT.

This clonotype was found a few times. The DNA for the CDR3 is TGCAGTGCAACGGGACAGTTAACTAGCACAGATACGCAGTATTTT. This translates into CSATGQLTSTDTQYF. The chain combines TRBV20-1 with TRBJ2-3; 7 bases are a match to TRBD1. The V and J ends lost 6 bases and 0 bases, in that order; junction bases with no gene match: 9. The CDR3 is 15 amino acids. Germline lookup yields CDR1 DFQATT and CDR2 SNEGSKA (reference sequence).

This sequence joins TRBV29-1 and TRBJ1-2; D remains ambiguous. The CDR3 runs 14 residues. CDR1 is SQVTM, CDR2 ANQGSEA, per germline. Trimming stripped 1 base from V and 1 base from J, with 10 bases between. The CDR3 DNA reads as TGCAGCGTTGAAGGGGCAGAGAGTAACTATGGCTACACCTTC. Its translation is CSVEGAESNYGYTF.

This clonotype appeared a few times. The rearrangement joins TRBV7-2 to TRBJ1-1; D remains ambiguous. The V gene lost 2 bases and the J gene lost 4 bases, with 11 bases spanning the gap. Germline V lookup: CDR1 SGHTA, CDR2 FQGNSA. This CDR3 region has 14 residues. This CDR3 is CASSLRRAGTEAFF. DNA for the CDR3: TGTGCCAGCAGCTTACGTAGGGCGGGCACTGAAGCTTTCTTT.

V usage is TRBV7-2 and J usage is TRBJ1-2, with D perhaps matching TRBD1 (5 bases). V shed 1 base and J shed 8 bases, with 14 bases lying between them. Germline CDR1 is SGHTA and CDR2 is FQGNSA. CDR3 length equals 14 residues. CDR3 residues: CASSLEQVARGYTF. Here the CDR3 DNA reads TGTGCCAGCAGCTTAGAACAGGTCGCCCGAGGCTACACCTTC.

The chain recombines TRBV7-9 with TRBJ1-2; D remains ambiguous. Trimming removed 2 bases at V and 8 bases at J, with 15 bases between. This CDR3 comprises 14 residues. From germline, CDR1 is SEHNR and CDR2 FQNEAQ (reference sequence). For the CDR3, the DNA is TGTGCCAGCAGCTTAAGTCGGGGAATAGGCGGCTACACCTTC. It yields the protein CASSLSRGIGGYTF. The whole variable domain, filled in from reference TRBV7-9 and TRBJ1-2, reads DTGVSQNPRHKITKRGQNVTFRCDPISEHNRLYWYRQTLGQGPEFLTYFQNEAQLEKSRLLSDRFSAERPKGSFSTLEIQRTEQGDSAMYLCASSLSRGIGGYTFGSGTRLTVV.

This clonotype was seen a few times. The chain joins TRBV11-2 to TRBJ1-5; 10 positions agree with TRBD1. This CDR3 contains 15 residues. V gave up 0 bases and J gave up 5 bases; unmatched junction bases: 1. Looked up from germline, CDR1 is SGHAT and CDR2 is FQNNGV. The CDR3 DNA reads TGTGCCAGCAGCTTAGAGACAGGGGGCTATCAGCCCCAGCATTTT. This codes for CASSLETGGYQPQHF.

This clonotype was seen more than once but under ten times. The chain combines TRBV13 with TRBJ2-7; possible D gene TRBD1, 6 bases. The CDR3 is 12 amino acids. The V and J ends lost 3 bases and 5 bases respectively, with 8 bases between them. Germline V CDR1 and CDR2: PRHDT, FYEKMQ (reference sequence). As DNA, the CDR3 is TGTGCCAGCAGCTTCTCAGGGGACGAGCAGTACGTC. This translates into CASSFSGDEQYV.

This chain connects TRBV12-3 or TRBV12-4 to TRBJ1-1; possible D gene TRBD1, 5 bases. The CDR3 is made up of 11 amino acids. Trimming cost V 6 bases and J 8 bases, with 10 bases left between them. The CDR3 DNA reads TGTGCCAGCAGGCCCCGGACAGAAGCTTTCTTT. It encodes CASRPRTEAFF.

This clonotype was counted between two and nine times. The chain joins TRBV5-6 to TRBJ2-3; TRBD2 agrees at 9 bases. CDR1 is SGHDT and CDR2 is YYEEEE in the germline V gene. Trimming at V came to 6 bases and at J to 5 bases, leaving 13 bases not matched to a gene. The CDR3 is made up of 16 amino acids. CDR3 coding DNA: TGTGCCAGCACCCGATCGGCGGGAGGGCCGGGAGATACGCAGTATTTT. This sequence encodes CASTRSAGGPGDTQYF.

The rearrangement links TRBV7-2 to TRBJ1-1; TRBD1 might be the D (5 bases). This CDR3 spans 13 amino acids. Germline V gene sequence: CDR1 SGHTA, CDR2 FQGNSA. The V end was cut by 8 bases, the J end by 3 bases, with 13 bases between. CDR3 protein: CASGEGRHTEAFF. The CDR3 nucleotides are TGTGCCAGCGGGGAGGGGCGCCACACTGAAGCTTTCTTT.

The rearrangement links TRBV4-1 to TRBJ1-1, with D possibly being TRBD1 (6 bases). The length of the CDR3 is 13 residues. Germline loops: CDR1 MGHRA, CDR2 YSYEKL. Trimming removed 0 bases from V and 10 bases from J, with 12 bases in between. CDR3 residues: CASSQDRQGTAFF. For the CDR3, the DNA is TGCGCCAGCAGCCAAGATAGGCAGGGGACAGCTTTCTTT.

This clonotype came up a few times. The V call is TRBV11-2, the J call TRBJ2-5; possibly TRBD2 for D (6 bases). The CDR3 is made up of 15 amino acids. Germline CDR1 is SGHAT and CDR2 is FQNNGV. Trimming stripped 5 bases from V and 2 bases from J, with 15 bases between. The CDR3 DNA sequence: TGTGCCAGCAGCCCCGGGATCGGGAGTCAAGAGACCCAGTACTTC. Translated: CASSPGIGSQETQYF.

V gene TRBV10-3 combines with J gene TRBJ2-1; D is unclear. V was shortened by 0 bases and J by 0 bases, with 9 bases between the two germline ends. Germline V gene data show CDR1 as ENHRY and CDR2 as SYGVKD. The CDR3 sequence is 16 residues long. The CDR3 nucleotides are TGTGCCATCAGTGAGTCTGTACTACACTCCTACAATGAGCAGTTCTTC. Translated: CAISESVLHSYNEQFF.

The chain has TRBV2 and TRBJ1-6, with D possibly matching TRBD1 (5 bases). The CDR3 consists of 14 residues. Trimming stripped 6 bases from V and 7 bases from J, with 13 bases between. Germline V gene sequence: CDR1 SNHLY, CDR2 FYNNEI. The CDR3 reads CASRGGIQNSPLHF. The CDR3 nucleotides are TGTGCCAGCAGGGGGGGGATTCAGAATTCACCCCTCCACTTT.

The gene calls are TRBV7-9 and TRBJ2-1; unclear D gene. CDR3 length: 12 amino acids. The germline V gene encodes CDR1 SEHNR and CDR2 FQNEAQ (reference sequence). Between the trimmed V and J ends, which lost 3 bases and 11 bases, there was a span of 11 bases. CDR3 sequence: CASSFGGVKQFF. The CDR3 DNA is TGTGCCAGCAGCTTCGGTGGGGTGAAGCAGTTCTTC.

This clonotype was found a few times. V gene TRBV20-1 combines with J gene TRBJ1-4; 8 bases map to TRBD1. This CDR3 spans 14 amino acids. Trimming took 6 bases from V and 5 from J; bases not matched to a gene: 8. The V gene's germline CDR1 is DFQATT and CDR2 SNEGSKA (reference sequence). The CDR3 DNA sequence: TGCAGTGCCCGCTTGGGGACAGGAAATGAAAAACTGTTTTTT. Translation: CSARLGTGNEKLFF.

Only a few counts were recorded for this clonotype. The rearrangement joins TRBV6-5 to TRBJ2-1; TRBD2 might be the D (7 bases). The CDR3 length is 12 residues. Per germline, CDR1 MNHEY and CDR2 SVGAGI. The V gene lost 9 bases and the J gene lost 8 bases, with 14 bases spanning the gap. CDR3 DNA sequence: TGTGCCAGTCGAAGGGGGAGGGATGAGCAGTTCTTC. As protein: CASRRGRDEQFF.

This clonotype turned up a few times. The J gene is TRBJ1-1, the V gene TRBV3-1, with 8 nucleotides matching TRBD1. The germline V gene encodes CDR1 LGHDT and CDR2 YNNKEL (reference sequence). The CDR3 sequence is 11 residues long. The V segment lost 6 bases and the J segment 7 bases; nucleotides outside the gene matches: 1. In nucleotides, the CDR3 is TGTGCCAGCAGGGGGACAGGTGAAGCTTTCTTT. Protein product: CASRGTGEAFF.

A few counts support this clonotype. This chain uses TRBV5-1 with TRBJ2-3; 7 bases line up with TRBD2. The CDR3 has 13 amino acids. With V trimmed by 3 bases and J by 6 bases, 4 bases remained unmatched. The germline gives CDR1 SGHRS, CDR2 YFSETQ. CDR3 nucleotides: TGCGCCAGCAGCTACGGGAGGTGGGATACGCAGTATTTT. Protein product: CASSYGRWDTQYF.

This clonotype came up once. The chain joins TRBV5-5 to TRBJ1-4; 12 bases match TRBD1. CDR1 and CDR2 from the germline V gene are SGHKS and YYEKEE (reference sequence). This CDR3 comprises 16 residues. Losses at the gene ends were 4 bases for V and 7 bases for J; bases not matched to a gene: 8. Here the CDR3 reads CASSTMGQGAIEKLFF. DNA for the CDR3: TGTGCCAGCAGCACAATGGGACAGGGGGCAATTGAAAAACTGTTTTTT. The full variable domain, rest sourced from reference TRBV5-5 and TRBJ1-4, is DAGVTQSPTHLIKTRGQQVTLRCSPISGHKSVSWYQQVLGQGPQFIFQYYEKEERGRGNFPDRFSARQFPNYSSELNVNALLLGDSALYLCASSTMGQGAIEKLFFGSGTQLSVL.

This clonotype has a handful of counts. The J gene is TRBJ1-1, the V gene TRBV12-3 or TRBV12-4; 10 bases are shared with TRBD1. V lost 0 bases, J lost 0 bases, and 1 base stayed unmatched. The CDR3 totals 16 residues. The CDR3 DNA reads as TGTGCCAGCAGTTTAGCGGGACAGGGGTTGAACACTGAAGCTTTCTTT. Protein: CASSLAGQGLNTEAFF.

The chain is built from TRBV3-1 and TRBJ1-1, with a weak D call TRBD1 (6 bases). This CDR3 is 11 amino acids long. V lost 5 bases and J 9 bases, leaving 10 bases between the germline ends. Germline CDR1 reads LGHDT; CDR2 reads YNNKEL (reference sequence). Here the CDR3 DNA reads TGTGCCAGCAGCTACGACAGGAAAGCTTTCTTT. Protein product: CASSYDRKAFF. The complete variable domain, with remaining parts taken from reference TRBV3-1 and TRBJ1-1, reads DTAVSQTPKYLVTQMGNDKSIKCEQNLGHDTMYWYKQDSKKFLKIMFSYNNKELIINETVPNRFSPKSPDKAHLNLHINSLELGDSAVYFCASSYDRKAFFGQGTRLTVV.

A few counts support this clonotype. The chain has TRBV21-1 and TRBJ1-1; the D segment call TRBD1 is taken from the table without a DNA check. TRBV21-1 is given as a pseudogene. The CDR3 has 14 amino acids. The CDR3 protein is CASSLRVGDTEAFF. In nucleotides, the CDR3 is TGTGCCAGCAGTTTAAGGGTGGGGGACACTGAAGCTTTCTTT.